Each of the 2 T cell receptor beta chains below was sequenced from the same sample in a study of shared clonotypes between healthy human individuals. Measured with immunoSEQ multiplex PCR; TCRdb has only the in-frame clones, and not every one. The table has about a million clones, less than 85% seen once; the top ten hold about 1.5%. Material for sequencing was memory CD4+ T cells sorted from blood. This sample's subset: CD45RA-negative fraction. The receptors shown here come from a man aged 18 to 35 in good health.

The rearrangement links TRBV7-9 to TRBJ2-1; D tentatively reads TRBD1 or TRBD2 (5 bases each). Trimming shortened V by 5 bases and J by 9 bases, and 20 bases separated the two germline ends. This CDR3 is built from 15 residues. CDR1 is SEHNR, CDR2 FQNEAQ, per germline (reference sequence). This CDR3 is CASSLNLGGQPEQFF. The CDR3 nucleotides are TGTGCCAGCAGCCTAAACCTTGGGGGTCAGCCTGAGCAGTTCTTC.

As to this clone: Additional DNA sequences in this sample encode the identical CDR3. J is TRBJ2-7 and V is TRBV7-2, with 13 bases matching TRBD2. With V trimmed by 1 base and J by 6 bases, 0 bases remained unmatched. Germline V lookup: CDR1 SGHTA, CDR2 FQGNSA. The length of the CDR3 is 14 residues. CDR3 residues: CASSLGLAGGEQYF. For the CDR3, the DNA is TGTGCCAGCAGCTTAGGACTAGCGGGAGGCGAGCAGTACTTC.